This T cell receptor beta chain was captured by sequencing in a study of blood T cells in healthy people across ages (dated by TCRdb to between 2014 and 2017). For the wider study: In model experiments, template switching captured about one uniquely barcoded TCR beta cDNA molecule for every two T cells. Two additional independent replicas of 1 million unique cDNA reads from the same blood draw were analyzed for two donors (one aged 18 to 30 and one aged 80 or older). Donors were grouped into four age groups: young (average approximately 15 years), middle-aged (about 40), aged (about 59) and long-lived (over 80). Using deep sequencing normalized with unique cDNA molecular identifiers, the study measured how TCR beta repertoire diversity changes with age.

This clonotype was picked up many times. Which antigen it targets is not known. The record has no base qualities; no much larger clone is one base away. The library came from 5' RACE. The sequencer listed for this sample is Illumina HiSeq 2500. A second PCR of roughly 6 to 12 cycles was performed with a sample-barcoded 5' primer and a J-beta primer mix. Each TCR beta cDNA molecule received a unique molecular identifier from a template-switch 5' adaptor carrying 12 random nucleotides. At least 2.5 million CDR3-containing paired-end reads were obtained from each sample. First-strand cDNA synthesis was performed from all RNA using the Mint cDNA synthesis kit, with priming by a TRBC-specific oligonucleotide. All cDNA was treated with uracil-DNA glycosylase and then went through a first 18-cycle PCR with the universal primers M1SS and BC2_uni_R. In the authors' own workflow: For normalization, 1 million high-quality reads, each with a distinct molecular identifier, were randomly selected from each sample. Instead of being binned into consensus sequences, reads with shared molecular identifiers were discarded. MiTCR, run with a Q25 quality threshold and the strictest error-elimination algorithm, handled CDR3 identification, clonotype clustering and error correction. A nonparametric unseen species model using Euler transformation provided a lower-bound estimate of total TCR beta diversity. The raw public reads went through TCRdb reprocessing: fastp at Q25, MiXCR clone calling, in-frame beta chains kept. Each entry is one CDR3 protein sequence, shown with its most common DNA and genes. Clone size and V and J calls follow TCRdb, not the original study. This sample gives 800,000 to 950,000 distinct CDR3 sequences in total; 25% to 35% of them show up just once. The ten top clones hold 9.5% to 13% of the sample.

Donors were 35 to 40 systemically healthy Caucasian individuals from Russia aged 6 to 90 years. Roughly 9.5 milliliters of peripheral blood were drawn from each donor into EDTA-treated Vacutainer tubes. Ficoll-Paque density-gradient centrifugation was used to isolate PBMCs, with at least 7 million per sample. Trizol reagent was used to extract total RNA from PBMCs, with at least 6 micrograms per sample. For every donor, an aliquot of PBMCs went through flow cytometry to measure the percentages of naive CD45RAhigh/CD27high T cells. Summary of the overall study and its limitations: The percentage of naive T cells measured by flow cytometry correlated strongly with observed TCR beta diversity. Because the CMV infection status of the donors was unknown, age-related changes in expanded clonotypes may potentially have been confounded. Estimates of total diversity based on one million sequenced T cells were considered lower bounds and underestimates. Because profiling used bulk unsorted PBMCs, naive and antigen-experienced compartments could not be compared conclusively. The long-lived group showed more naive CD4+ T cells, fewer expanded clones and increased TCR diversity than the aged group, suggesting age selection. As age increased, observed TCR beta diversity per million T cells dropped in a roughly linear way, and a significant reduction was already evident by age 40.

For this chain, trimming is 0 bases at the V end and 6 bases at the J end, and the number of junction bases without a gene match is 3. CDR1 and CDR2, looked up from the germline V gene, are MGHRA and YSYEKL. Including the terminal cysteine and phenylalanine, the CDR3 comprises 15 residues. Here the CDR3 DNA is all that survives: 45 bases in frame from base 1. This sample also belongs to another study, concerning T cells of mothers and their children. As the second publication notes: Donors were nine systemically healthy Caucasian individuals: three mothers and their six children. cDNA synthesis used all of the extracted RNA, with approximately 1.4 ug of RNA in each 15 ul reaction. In the second PCR, sample barcodes and 2-4 random nucleotides were introduced via the M1S primer. Over 8.5 million TCR beta CDR3 reads came from each mother, compared with some 3 million reads from each child. TCR recombination output is similarly shaped by thymic selection in related and unrelated pairs, with a minor effect exerted by inherited differences. Normalized repertoire overlap was always slightly but never significantly higher in related than unrelated mother-child pairs. No persistent microchimeric T cell clones were detected, at a sensitivity of 90 to 100 clones per million clonotypes. The study used deep NGS to compare TCR beta repertoires of mothers and children, seeking features distinguishing related mother-child pairs from unrelated individuals. Mothers averaged roughly 36 +/- 4 years of age and children averaged approximately 11 +/- 4 years. Libraries were sequenced on Illumina HiSeq 2000 with 100+100 nt paired-end reads after adapter ligation with NEBNext reagents. To avoid cross-contamination, the mother libraries and the child libraries were prepared a month apart and sequenced in separate runs. Between 500,000 and 2,000,000 distinct TCR beta clonotypes were identified per donor. Naive TCR beta clonotypes were estimated from low-frequency clonotypes matched to each donor's FACS-determined naive share, without sorting.

The sequenced sample was blood. This receptor was identified in a woman aged 40 to 55 in good health. Recombination connected TRBV4-1 to TRBJ2-1, with 9 bases aligning to TRBD1. The CDR3 loop reads CASSQEQGASNEQFF. The DNA sequence is TGCGCCAGCAGCCAAGAACAGGGGGCGAGCAATGAGCAGTTCTTC.